The source of this T cell receptor beta chain is a study of cytotoxic CD8 clonotypes in ibrutinib-treated CLL. Study observations and caveats: Public clonotypes were rare and shrank or held steady on treatment.

A note on this clone: Its antigen is still unknown.

Deep sequencing aimed at 1 in 200,000 to 1 in 1 million T cells' resolution. Clones were sequenced by immunoSEQ multiplex PCR, and TCRdb holds only the in-frame ones, with some missing. The repertoire has 100,000 or so clones, roughly 57% of them found once; the top ten carry 30% to 45%. Trimming removed 0 bases from V and 5 bases from J, with 18 bases in between. Germline CDR1 and CDR2: SGHRS and YFSETQ. The CDR3 sequence is 16 residues long. Source: PBMCs, taken after 24 months of ibrutinib treatment. The chain recombines TRBV5-1 with TRBJ2-7; TRBD2 is a possible D gene (7 bases). The receptor comes from a human donor with chronic lymphocytic leukemia. The CDR3 loop is CASSLGVGGPSNEQYF. The CDR3 coding sequence is TGCGCCAGCAGCTTGGGGGTCGGGGGGCCCAGCAACGAGCAGTACTTC.